The 5 T cell receptor beta chains below come from one sample, sequenced in a study of spatial heterogeneity in lung cancer. MiXCR, applied by TCRdb to the 5' RACE reads, yields one record per CDR3 protein. This sample has about 56,000 distinct CDR3 sequences, with 8.4% found just once. Documented time point: sample taken at primary tumor resection. Frozen PBMC, nontumor lung or tumor provided whole RNA, which was sequenced unsorted. The specimen comprised PBMCs, sampled at surgery. Every receptor here comes from a female donor with early-stage non-small cell lung cancer.

In this sample, this clonotype turned up many times. The chain recombines TRBV6-5 with TRBJ2-7; D perhaps matches TRBD1 (6 bases). Germline assignment: CDR1 MNHEY and CDR2 SVGAGI. The CDR3 consists of 13 residues. Trimming removed 8 bases at V and 0 bases at J, with 11 bases between. The CDR3 loop is CASPRTASYEQYV. In DNA form, the CDR3 reads TGTGCCAGCCCGCGGACAGCCTCCTACGAGCAGTACGTC.

The J gene is TRBJ1-2, the V gene TRBV7-2, with a tentative D call TRBD1 (6 bases). Germline CDR1 SGHTA, CDR2 FQGNSA. The ends were cut back, 0 bases at V and 4 bases at J, with 12 bases in the middle. The CDR3 consists of 15 residues. The CDR3 DNA sequence: TGTGCCAGCAGCTTAGCGTACAGGGAAGGCTATGGCTACACCTTC. Translated: CASSLAYREGYGYTF.

This clonotype was detected a few times. The chain links TRBV7-8 to TRBJ1-3, with no clear D. V was clipped by 1 base and J by 0 bases, with 7 bases between them. The CDR3 length is 15 residues. The germline V gene encodes CDR1 SGHVS and CDR2 FQNEAQ. CDR3: CASSLEGSSGNTIYF. For the CDR3, the DNA is TGTGCCAGCAGCTTAGAAGGGTCCTCTGGAAACACCATATATTTT.

In its sample, this clonotype was seen many times. The genes are TRBV6-1 and TRBJ1-1; maybe TRBD1 (6 bases). The V and J ends lost 2 bases and 8 bases respectively, with 12 bases between them. The CDR3 runs to 13 residues. Germline V gene data show CDR1 as MNHNS and CDR2 as SASEGT. Written as DNA, the CDR3 is TGTGCCAGCAGTGAATCGGGGGGCGAGGAAGCTTTCTTT. Residues: CASSESGGEEAFF.

The chain couples TRBV11-3 to TRBJ2-6; TRBD2 is a possible D gene (6 bases). This CDR3 is built from 16 residues. The germline V gene encodes CDR1 SGHNT and CDR2 YENEEA. The V end was cut by 3 bases, the J end by 1 base, with 10 bases between. The DNA of the CDR3 is TGTGCCAGCAGCTTCCTGGCGGGGTCTGGGGCCAACGTCCTGACTTTC. It specifies CASSFLAGSGANVLTF.